This passage covers 10 T cell receptor beta chains from one sample sequenced in a study of T cells in Graves' hyperthyroidism and ophthalmopathy. TCR beta CDR3 regions were amplified from RNA transcripts. The TCR CDR3 first-round RT-PCR relied on the HTBI primer set. TCRdb recomputed calls from the multiplex PCR reads with MiXCR, one row per CDR3 protein. The sample includes about 640,000 distinct CDR3 sequences, about a fifth seen only once; the top ten take under 35%. The source material was blood. The receptors here all came from a man in his thirties or forties with Graves' ophthalmopathy.

The chain joins TRBV28 to TRBJ2-7; D is ambiguous. The CDR3 runs 12 residues. Germline lookup yields CDR1 MDHEN and CDR2 SYDVKM. V dropped 6 bases and J dropped 2 bases, with 8 bases sitting between them. The CDR3 protein is CASRGATYEQYF. The CDR3 DNA reads TGTGCCAGCAGAGGCGCCACCTACGAGCAGTACTTC.

The chain recombines TRBV13 with TRBJ2-7; D not resolved. The CDR3 has 12 residues. Trimming stripped 8 bases from V and 6 bases from J, with 14 bases between. CDR1 is PRHDT, CDR2 FYEKMQ, per germline (reference sequence). CDR3 nucleotide sequence: TGTGCCAGCTCCACTGGGAAGGTCGAGCAGTACTTC. Amino acid sequence: CASSTGKVEQYF.

This clonotype was counted a few times. The chain has TRBV20-1 and TRBJ1-6; D gene unclear. CDR1 is DFQATT and CDR2 is SNEGSKA in the germline V gene (reference sequence). The CDR3 is made up of 14 amino acids. With 3 bases removed from V and 6 bases from J, the gap between germline ends came to 12 bases. The CDR3 region has the DNA TGCAGTGCTAGGTTTCCCAGTCTTAATTCACCCCTCCACTTT. It is translated as CSARFPSLNSPLHF.

This chain's CDR3 is CASTNPGGNEQYF. CDR3 sequence (DNA): TGTGCCAGCACCAACCCTGGGGGTAACGAGCAGTACTTC. This chain joins TRBV6-1 and TRBJ2-7; D may match TRBD1 or TRBD2 (5 bases each). This CDR3 is 13 amino acids long. Deletions cut 7 bases from V and 5 bases from J, with 15 bases between. Germline V gene data show CDR1 as MNHNS and CDR2 as SASEGT.

This clonotype has a count of ten or more. The rearrangement links TRBV11-2 to TRBJ2-3; 7 nucleotides align to TRBD2. V was pared by 5 bases and J by 4 bases, with 12 bases of the junction left unmatched. The germline V gene has CDR1 SGHAT and CDR2 FQNNGV. The CDR3 covers 16 residues. The CDR3 spells CASSVRDYRLSDTQYF. The CDR3 nucleotides are TGTGCCAGCAGCGTAAGGGACTACCGATTGTCAGATACGCAGTATTTT. The complete variable domain, with remaining parts taken from reference TRBV11-2 and TRBJ2-3, reads EAGVAQSPRYKIIEKRQSVAFWCNPISGHATLYWYQQILGQGPKLLIQFQNNGVVDDSQLPKDRFSAERLKGVDSTLKIQPAKLEDSAVYLCASSVRDYRLSDTQYFGPGTRLTVL.

The genes are TRBV12-3 or TRBV12-4 and TRBJ1-4; D might be TRBD1 (5 bases). Trimming stripped 3 bases from V and 8 bases from J, with 13 bases between. The CDR3 spans 14 residues. DNA of the CDR3: TGTGCCAGCAGTTTTGCAGGGAATGGAGAAAAACTGTTTTTT. Protein: CASSFAGNGEKLFF.

This clonotype was found a few times. V is TRBV4-1 and J is TRBJ1-4, with D perhaps TRBD1 (5 bases). The CDR3 has 14 amino acids. Germline values: CDR1 MGHRA, CDR2 YSYEKL. The ends were cut back, 3 bases at V and 7 bases at J, with 12 bases in the middle. CDR3 amino acids: CASSHEPGPEKLFF. Written as DNA, the CDR3 is TGCGCCAGCAGCCATGAACCGGGGCCTGAAAAACTGTTTTTT.

This clonotype was detected ten times or more. This rearrangement joins TRBV6-1 to TRBJ1-5; D is unresolved. The CDR3 has 16 residues. V was cut by 6 bases and J by 0 bases, with 15 bases left in between. Germline CDR1 is MNHNS and CDR2 is SASEGT. CDR3 residues: CASRPYWADSNQPQHF. The CDR3 DNA is TGTGCCAGCAGACCCTATTGGGCAGATAGCAATCAGCCCCAGCATTTT.

This clonotype was counted between two and nine times. The chain carries TRBV27 and TRBJ2-3; the D is unclear. V was clipped by 4 bases and J by 5 bases, with 19 bases between them. This CDR3 region has 16 residues. Germline V gene data show CDR1 as MNHEY and CDR2 as SMNVEV (reference sequence). CDR3 residues: CASSSSPGRLGDTQYF. CDR3 DNA sequence: TGTGCCAGCAGTTCTTCCCCCGGACGGCTAGGAGATACGCAGTATTTT.

This clonotype has more than one count but fewer than ten. The chain has TRBV6-1 and TRBJ2-7; 8 bases are shared with TRBD2. The germline gives CDR1 MNHNS, CDR2 SASEGT. The CDR3 extends over 12 amino acids. Trimming at V came to 6 bases and at J to 11 bases, leaving 9 bases not matched to a gene. This CDR3 is CASRGPGGQKYF. The CDR3, as DNA: TGTGCCAGCAGGGGTCCGGGGGGGCAGAAGTACTTC.